What follows are 22 T cell receptor beta chains derived from one specimen sequenced in a study of B cell selection in AIRE deficiency. Repertoires were generated with immunoSEQ multiplex PCR, while TCRdb's copy carries only in-frame clones and drops some. Of roughly 26,000 clones in the sample, around 92% were seen once. Sorted regulatory T cells were CD4-positive, CD25-high and CD127-low or negative. Sequencing was done on a sample of CD4+CD25+ Tregs sorted from PBMCs. The receptor source for this set is a human donor in good health.

The chain is built from TRBV18 and TRBJ2-1, with D perhaps TRBD1 or TRBD2 (5 bases each). V was cut by 2 bases and J by 8 bases, with 7 bases left in between. This CDR3 contains 12 residues. CDR1 and CDR2 from the germline V gene are KGHSH and LQKENI. The CDR3 bases are TGTGCCAGCTCACCAAGGGACGATGAGCAGTTCTTC. Translation: CASSPRDDEQFF.

The chain recombines TRBV6-5 with TRBJ1-5; no reliable D call. Germline values: CDR1 MNHEY, CDR2 SVGAGI. Trimming shortened V by 2 bases and J by 1 base, and 3 bases separated the two germline ends. This CDR3 spans 13 amino acids. Written as DNA, the CDR3 is TGTGCCAGCAGTTACGGCAGCAATCAGCCCCAGCATTTT. It codes for CASSYGSNQPQHF.

This rearrangement joins TRBV23-1 to TRBJ1-5; D unresolved. TRBV23-1 is flagged as an ORF with uncertain function. The CDR3 runs to 15 residues. V was cut by 6 bases and J by 4 bases, with 16 bases left in between. This chain's CDR3 is CASRRTEPTNQPQHF. CDR3 DNA sequence: TGCGCCAGCAGAAGGACGGAACCCACTAATCAGCCCCAGCATTTT.

V usage is TRBV11-2 and J usage is TRBJ2-7; D perhaps matches TRBD1 (5 bases). The CDR3 totals 18 residues. Trimming removed 0 bases from V and 6 bases from J, with 24 bases in between. CDR1 and CDR2 from the germline V gene are SGHAT and FQNNGV. CDR3 region: CASSLDPALLQGRGEQYF. Written as DNA, the CDR3 is TGTGCCAGCAGCTTAGATCCAGCTTTGCTTCAGGGTAGGGGCGAGCAGTACTTC.

This chain connects TRBV10-3 to TRBJ1-4, with D unclear. Germline V gene sequence: CDR1 ENHRY, CDR2 SYGVKD. V was trimmed by 8 bases and J by 5 bases, leaving 9 bases between them. CDR3 length: 12 residues. The CDR3 nucleotides read TGTGCCATCGGTCCAGCGAATGAAAAACTGTTTTTT. Its translation: CAIGPANEKLFF.

V usage is TRBV6-5 and J usage is TRBJ1-6; no firm D call. Trimming took off 8 bases at V and 3 bases at J, with 14 bases between the two ends. CDR1 and CDR2 from the germline V gene are MNHEY and SVGAGI. The CDR3 spans 15 residues. In DNA form, the CDR3 reads TGTGCCAGCCGAAAGCCAGGAAACTATAATTCACCCCTCCACTTT. It yields the protein CASRKPGNYNSPLHF.

The rearrangement joins TRBV14 to TRBJ2-2; D is uncertain. CDR3 length: 15 amino acids. The V and J ends lost 3 bases and 4 bases respectively, with 12 bases between them. Germline CDR1 is SGHDN and CDR2 is FVKESK. The CDR3 DNA reads TGTGCCAGCAGCCATCAGACTGGAATCACCGGGGAGCTGTTTTTT. Residues: CASSHQTGITGELFF.

The rearrangement uses TRBV6-6 and TRBJ2-1; 12 nucleotides align to TRBD1. The CDR3 has 15 residues. The V and J ends lost 6 bases and 9 bases, in that order; junction bases with no gene match: 9. Germline values: CDR1 MNHNY, CDR2 SVGAGI (reference sequence). Written as DNA, the CDR3 is TGTGCCAGCAGCCCCTCCGGGACAGGGGGCGTTGAGCAGTTCTTC. Its translation is CASSPSGTGGVEQFF.

The rearrangement uses TRBV28 and TRBJ1-1; the D gene is possibly TRBD1 (6 bases). The length of the CDR3 is 14 residues. The germline V gene encodes CDR1 MDHEN and CDR2 SYDVKM. Trimming took 5 bases from V and 2 from J, leaving 12 bases between them. The CDR3 DNA reads as TGTGCCAGCAGTCCCCAGGGGTATAACACTGAAGCTTTCTTT. It specifies CASSPQGYNTEAFF.

The rearrangement uses TRBV5-6 and TRBJ2-2; 16 bases are a match to TRBD2. The germline gives CDR1 SGHDT, CDR2 YYEEEE. The junction had 11 bases not matched to a gene; V was cut back by 3 bases and J by 6 bases. The CDR3 runs 19 residues. In DNA form, the CDR3 reads TGTGCCAGCAGCTCCGCCGGGACTAGCGGGGGGGCCAAGGCCGGGGAGCTGTTTTTT. This sequence encodes CASSSAGTSGGAKAGELFF.

This chain joins TRBV10-3 and TRBJ2-5, with TRBD1 matching 10 bases. The CDR3 runs 14 residues. V shed 7 bases, J shed 1 base, and the junction held 3 bases outside the gene matches. CDR1 and CDR2 from the germline V gene are ENHRY and SYGVKD. The chain's CDR3 is CAIKGQGPQETQYF. In nucleotides, the CDR3 is TGTGCCATCAAGGGACAGGGGCCCCAAGAGACCCAGTACTTC.

This clone was recorded only once. The chain is built from TRBV7-9 and TRBJ2-5, with D unclear. Trimming left V 6 bases short and J 4 bases short, with 15 bases between. The germline CDR1 and CDR2 sequences are SEHNR and FQNEAQ (reference sequence). The CDR3 consists of 14 residues. The CDR3 is CASRPGLRVETQYF. CDR3 bases: TGTGCCAGCAGGCCGGGCCTCCGGGTAGAGACCCAGTACTTC. The full variable domain, its missing parts supplied by reference TRBV7-9 and TRBJ2-5, is DTGVSQNPRHKITKRGQNVTFRCDPISEHNRLYWYRQTLGQGPEFLTYFQNEAQLEKSRLLSDRFSAERPKGSFSTLEIQRTEQGDSAMYLCASRPGLRVETQYFGPGTRLLVL.

V gene TRBV7-2 combines with J gene TRBJ2-3; 7 bases are a match to TRBD2. The CDR3 runs to 18 residues. J lost 0 bases, V lost 2 bases, and 11 bases had no gene match. Germline lookup yields CDR1 SGHTA and CDR2 FQGNSA. In DNA form, the CDR3 reads TGTGCCAGCAGCTTATTTATTCCTAGCGGAGCTAGCACAGATACGCAGTATTTT. It codes for CASSLFIPSGASTDTQYF.

V usage is TRBV2 and J usage is TRBJ2-1; D is unresolved. Per the germline V gene, CDR1 is SNHLY and CDR2 is FYNNEI. This CDR3 comprises 14 residues. V gave up 7 bases and J gave up 0 bases, with 10 bases separating them. This chain's CDR3 is CASKKGSSYNEQFF. The CDR3 DNA is TGTGCCAGCAAAAAAGGAAGCTCCTACAATGAGCAGTTCTTC.

The genes are TRBV7-6 and TRBJ2-6; D remains unclear. CDR1 and CDR2 (germline): SGHVS, FNYEAQ. This CDR3 comprises 18 residues. Deletions cut 4 bases from V and 0 bases from J, with 16 bases between. The CDR3 sequence is CASSSTLRPSSGANVLTF. In DNA form, the CDR3 reads TGTGCCAGCAGCTCAACTCTAAGGCCGAGCTCTGGGGCCAACGTCCTGACTTTC. Supplemented by reference TRBV7-6 and TRBJ2-6, the full variable domain reads GAGVSQSPRYKVTKRGQDVALRCDPISGHVSLYWYRQALGQGPEFLTYFNYEAQQDKSGLPNDRFSAERPEGSISTLTIQRTEQRDSAMYRCASSSTLRPSSGANVLTFGAGSRLTVL.

The chain's CDR3 is CASSPRTAGDRSRFSGNTIYF. CDR3 in DNA: TGCGCCAGCAGCCCCCGGACGGCCGGGGATCGGAGCCGGTTCTCTGGAAACACCATATATTTT. The chain employs TRBV5-1 and TRBJ1-3; no reliable D call. V lost 4 bases, J lost 0 bases, and 29 bases lay in between. This CDR3 spans 21 amino acids. CDR1 and CDR2 (germline): SGHRS, YFSETQ.

The V call is TRBV5-1, the J call TRBJ1-2; perhaps TRBD1 as D (6 bases). The CDR3 contains 17 residues. The V end lost 1 base, the J end lost 0 bases, and 16 bases lay between the germline ends. The germline V gene encodes CDR1 SGHRS and CDR2 YFSETQ. This CDR3 reads CASSLIAGTTANYGYTF. CDR3 DNA: TGCGCCAGCAGCTTGATTGCCGGGACAACAGCTAACTATGGCTACACCTTC. Based on the CDR3 plus reference TRBV5-1 and TRBJ1-2, the full variable domain is KAGVTQTPRYLIKTRGQQVTLSCSPISGHRSVSWYQQTPGQGLQFLFEYFSETQRNKGNFPGRFSGRQFSNSRSEMNVSTLELGDSALYLCASSLIAGTTANYGYTFGSGTRLTVV.

This clone was observed a single time. The genes are TRBV6-6 and TRBJ1-2, with 8 bases fitting TRBD1. CDR3 length: 14 amino acids. With 6 bases clipped from V and 4 bases from J, the junction kept 7 bases outside the gene matches. From germline, CDR1 is MNHNY and CDR2 SVGAGI (reference sequence). The CDR3 DNA sequence: TGTGCCAGCAGGATCACAGGGGGGGGCTATGGCTACACCTTC. Protein product: CASRITGGGYGYTF.

The CDR3 region is CASSFFRGRLNEKLFF. The CDR3 nucleotides read TGTGCCAGCAGTTTTTTCAGGGGGCGCCTTAATGAAAAACTGTTTTTT. J is TRBJ1-4 and V is TRBV27; 8 bases are a match to TRBD1. Looked up from germline, CDR1 is MNHEY and CDR2 is SMNVEV (reference sequence). Trimming took 3 bases from V and 4 from J; bases not matched to a gene: 7. CDR3 length equals 16 residues.

V gene TRBV4-1 combines with J gene TRBJ1-1; D is ambiguous. The V end lost 0 bases, the J end lost 3 bases, and 5 bases lay between the germline ends. Per the germline V gene, CDR1 is MGHRA and CDR2 is YSYEKL. CDR3 length equals 13 residues. The CDR3 bases are TGCGCCAGCAGCCAAGATCGGGACACTGAAGCTTTCTTT. Translating it yields CASSQDRDTEAFF.

The rearrangement joins TRBV6-5 to TRBJ1-2; TRBD1 might be the D (6 bases). Deletions cut 0 bases from V and 6 bases from J, with 11 bases between. CDR3 size: 14 residues. Per the germline V gene, CDR1 is MNHEY and CDR2 is SVGAGI. CDR3 DNA sequence: TGTGCCAGCAGTTACTCTTGGGGGCGGGATGGCTACACCTTC. Translation gives CASSYSWGRDGYTF.

The table lists this clone with a count of one. The V call is TRBV5-1, the J call TRBJ2-7, with 7 nucleotides matching TRBD1. Per the germline V gene, CDR1 is SGHRS and CDR2 is YFSETQ. CDR3 length: 15 residues. The V and J ends lost 4 bases and 3 bases, in that order; junction bases with no gene match: 10. The DNA for the CDR3 is TGCGCCAGCAGCCTGACAGGGAGTTCGAGCTACGAGCAGTACTTC. The encoded protein is CASSLTGSSSYEQYF.